This T cell receptor beta chain comes out of a study of blood T cell repertoires in COVID-19. About the study: T cells, B-cell-depleted T cells, or PBMCs provided the cDNA or gDNA that served as material.

The germline V gene encodes CDR1 LGHNA and CDR2 YSLEER. V lost 0 bases and J 10 bases, leaving 12 bases between the germline ends. The CDR3 covers 13 residues. Sequenced by immunoSEQ multiplex PCR; TCRdb stores in-frame clones only, minus some. The repertoire holds roughly 140,000 clones, with 80% as singletons. The TCR originated in a woman between 50 and 59 years old with acute or convalescent COVID-19. The sequenced material came from peripheral blood. The rearrangement uses TRBV4-3 and TRBJ1-2; D is ambiguous. CDR3 DNA sequence: TGCGCCAGCAGCCAAGAAAACGCGGGTTTCTACACCTTC. Amino acid sequence: CASSQENAGFYTF.